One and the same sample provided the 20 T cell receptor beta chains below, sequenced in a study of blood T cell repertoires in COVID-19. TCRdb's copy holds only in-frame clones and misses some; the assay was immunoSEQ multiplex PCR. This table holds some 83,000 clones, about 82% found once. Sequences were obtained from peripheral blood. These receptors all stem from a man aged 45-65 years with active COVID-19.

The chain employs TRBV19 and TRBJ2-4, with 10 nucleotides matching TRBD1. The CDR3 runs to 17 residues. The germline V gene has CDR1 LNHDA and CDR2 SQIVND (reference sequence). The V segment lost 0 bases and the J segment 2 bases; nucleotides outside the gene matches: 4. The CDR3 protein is CASSIEGTGATKNIQYF. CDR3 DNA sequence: TGTGCCAGTAGTATAGAAGGGACAGGGGCGACCAAAAACATTCAGTACTTC. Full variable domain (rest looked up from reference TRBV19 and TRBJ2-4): DGGITQSPKYLFRKEGQNVTLSCEQNLNHDAMYWYRQDPGQGLRLIYYSQIVNDFQKGDIAEGYSVSREKKESFPLTVTSAQKNPTAFYLCASSIEGTGATKNIQYFGAGTRLSVL.

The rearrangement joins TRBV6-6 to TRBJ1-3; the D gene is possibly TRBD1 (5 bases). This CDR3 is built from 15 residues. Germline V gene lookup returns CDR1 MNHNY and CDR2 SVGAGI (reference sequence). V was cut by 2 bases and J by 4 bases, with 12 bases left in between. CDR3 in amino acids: CASSYTGVEGNTIYF. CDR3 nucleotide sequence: TGTGCCAGCAGTTACACGGGGGTGGAAGGAAACACCATATATTTT.

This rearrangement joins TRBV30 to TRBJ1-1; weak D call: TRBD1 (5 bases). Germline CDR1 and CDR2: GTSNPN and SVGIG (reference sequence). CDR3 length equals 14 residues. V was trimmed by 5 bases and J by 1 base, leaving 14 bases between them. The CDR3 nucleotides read TGTGCCTGGGGCCGGCGGGGCGCGAACACTGAAGCTTTCTTT. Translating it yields CAWGRRGANTEAFF.

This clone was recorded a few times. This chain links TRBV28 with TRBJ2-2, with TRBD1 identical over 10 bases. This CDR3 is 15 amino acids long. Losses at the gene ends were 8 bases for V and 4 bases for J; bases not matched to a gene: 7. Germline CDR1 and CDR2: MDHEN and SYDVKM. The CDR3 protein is CASPPGTGATGELFF. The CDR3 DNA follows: TGTGCCAGCCCCCCCGGGACAGGGGCCACCGGGGAGCTGTTTTTT.

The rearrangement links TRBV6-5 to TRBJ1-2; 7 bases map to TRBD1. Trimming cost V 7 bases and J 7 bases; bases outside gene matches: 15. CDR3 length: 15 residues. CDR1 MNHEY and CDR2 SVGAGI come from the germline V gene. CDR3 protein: CASTVSQGMDGGYTF. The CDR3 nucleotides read TGTGCCAGCACAGTGTCACAGGGGATGGATGGTGGCTACACCTTC.

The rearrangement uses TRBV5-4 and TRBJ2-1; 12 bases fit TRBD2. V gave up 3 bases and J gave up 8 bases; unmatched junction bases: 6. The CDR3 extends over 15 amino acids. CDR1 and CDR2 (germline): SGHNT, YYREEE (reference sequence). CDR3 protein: CASSYRTSGVDEQFF. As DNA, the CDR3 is TGTGCCAGCAGCTACCGGACTAGCGGGGTTGATGAGCAGTTCTTC.

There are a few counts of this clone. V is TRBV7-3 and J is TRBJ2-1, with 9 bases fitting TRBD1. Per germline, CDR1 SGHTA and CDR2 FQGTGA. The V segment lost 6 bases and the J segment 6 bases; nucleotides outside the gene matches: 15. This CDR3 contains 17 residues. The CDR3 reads CASSRSGSGTGINEQFF. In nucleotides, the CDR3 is TGTGCCAGCAGTCGCTCAGGGTCCGGGACAGGGATCAATGAGCAGTTCTTC.

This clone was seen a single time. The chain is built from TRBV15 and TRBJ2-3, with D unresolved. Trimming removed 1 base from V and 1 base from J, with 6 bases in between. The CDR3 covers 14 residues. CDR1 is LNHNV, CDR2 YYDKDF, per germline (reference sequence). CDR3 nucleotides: TGTGCCACCAGCAGAGGTACACGCACAGATACGCAGTATTTT. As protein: CATSRGTRTDTQYF.

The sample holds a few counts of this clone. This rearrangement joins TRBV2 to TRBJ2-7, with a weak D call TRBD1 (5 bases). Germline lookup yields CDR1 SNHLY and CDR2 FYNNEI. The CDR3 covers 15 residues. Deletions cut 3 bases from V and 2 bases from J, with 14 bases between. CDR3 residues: CASSDRAGWTYEQYF. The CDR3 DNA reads TGTGCCAGCAGTGATAGGGCAGGGTGGACCTACGAGCAGTACTTC.

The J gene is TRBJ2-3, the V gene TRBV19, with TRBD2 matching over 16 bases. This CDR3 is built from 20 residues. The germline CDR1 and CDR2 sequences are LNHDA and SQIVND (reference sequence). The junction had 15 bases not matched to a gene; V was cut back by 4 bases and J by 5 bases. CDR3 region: CASSNWDRVGTSGREDTQYF. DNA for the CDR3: TGTGCCAGTAGTAACTGGGACAGGGTAGGGACTAGCGGGAGGGAAGATACGCAGTATTTT.

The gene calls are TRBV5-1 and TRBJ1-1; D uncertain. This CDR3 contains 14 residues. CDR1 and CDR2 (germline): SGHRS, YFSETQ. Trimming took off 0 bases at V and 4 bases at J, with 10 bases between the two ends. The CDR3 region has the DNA TGCGCCAGCAGCTTGGACTCGATTGGCACTGAAGCTTTCTTT. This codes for CASSLDSIGTEAFF.

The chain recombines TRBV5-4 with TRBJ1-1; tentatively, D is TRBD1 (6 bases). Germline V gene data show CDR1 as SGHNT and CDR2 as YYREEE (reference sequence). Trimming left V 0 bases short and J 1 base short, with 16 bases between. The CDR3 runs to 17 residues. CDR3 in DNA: TGTGCCAGCAGCTTGGGAACGGTGGGGGGGGCGAACACTGAAGCTTTCTTT. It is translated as CASSLGTVGGANTEAFF.

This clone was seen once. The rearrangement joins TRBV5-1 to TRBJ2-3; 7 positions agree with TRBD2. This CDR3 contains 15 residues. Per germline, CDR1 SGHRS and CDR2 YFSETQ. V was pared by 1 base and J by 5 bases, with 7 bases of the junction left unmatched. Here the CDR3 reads CASSLFRGEKDTQYF. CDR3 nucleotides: TGCGCCAGCAGCTTGTTTCGGGGGGAGAAAGATACGCAGTATTTT.

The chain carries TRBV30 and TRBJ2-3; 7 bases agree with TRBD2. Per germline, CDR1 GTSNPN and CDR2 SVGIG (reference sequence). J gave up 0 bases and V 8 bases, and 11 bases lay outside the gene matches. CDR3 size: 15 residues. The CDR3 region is CAAHRTGGSTDTQYF. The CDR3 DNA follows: TGTGCCGCACATCGCACCGGGGGGAGCACAGATACGCAGTATTTT. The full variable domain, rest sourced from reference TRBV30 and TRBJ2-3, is SQTIHQWPATLVQPVGSPLSLECTVEGTSNPNLYWYRQAAGRGLQLLFYSVGIGQISSEVPQNLSASRPQDRQFILSSKKLLLSDSGFYLCAAHRTGGSTDTQYFGPGTRLTVL.

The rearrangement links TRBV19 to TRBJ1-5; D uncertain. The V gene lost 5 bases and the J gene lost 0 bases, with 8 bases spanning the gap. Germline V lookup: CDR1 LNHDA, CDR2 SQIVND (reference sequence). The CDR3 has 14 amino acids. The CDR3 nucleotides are TGTGCCAGTAGTTGGAGGATTAGCAATCAGCCCCAGCATTTT. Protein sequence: CASSWRISNQPQHF.

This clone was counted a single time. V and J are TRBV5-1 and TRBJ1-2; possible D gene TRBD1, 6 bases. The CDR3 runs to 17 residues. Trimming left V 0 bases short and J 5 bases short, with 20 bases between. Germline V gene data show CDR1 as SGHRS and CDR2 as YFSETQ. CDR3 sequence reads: CASSLDFGTRRPYGYTF. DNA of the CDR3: TGCGCCAGCAGCTTGGATTTCGGGACACGGCGGCCTTATGGCTACACCTTC.

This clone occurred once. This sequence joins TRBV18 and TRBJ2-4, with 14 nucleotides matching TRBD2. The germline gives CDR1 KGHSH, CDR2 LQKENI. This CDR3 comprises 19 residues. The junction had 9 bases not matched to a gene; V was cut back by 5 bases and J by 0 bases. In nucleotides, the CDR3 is TGTGCCAGCTCAGTTGCCGGGACTAGCGGGGGTTTAGCCAAAAACATTCAGTACTTC. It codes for CASSVAGTSGGLAKNIQYF.

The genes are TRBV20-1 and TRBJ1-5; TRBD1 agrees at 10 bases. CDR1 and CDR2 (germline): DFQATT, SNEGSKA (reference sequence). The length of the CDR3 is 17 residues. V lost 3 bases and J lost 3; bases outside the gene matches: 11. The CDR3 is CSASLGQGVLFNQPQHF. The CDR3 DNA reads TGCAGTGCTAGTTTAGGACAGGGGGTTCTCTTCAATCAGCCCCAGCATTTT.

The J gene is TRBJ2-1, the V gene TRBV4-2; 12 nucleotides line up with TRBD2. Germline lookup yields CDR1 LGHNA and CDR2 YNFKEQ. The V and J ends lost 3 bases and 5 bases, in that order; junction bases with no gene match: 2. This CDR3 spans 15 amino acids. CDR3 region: CASSQRTSGDNEQFF. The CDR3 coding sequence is TGTGCCAGCAGCCAGCGGACTAGCGGGGACAATGAGCAGTTCTTC.

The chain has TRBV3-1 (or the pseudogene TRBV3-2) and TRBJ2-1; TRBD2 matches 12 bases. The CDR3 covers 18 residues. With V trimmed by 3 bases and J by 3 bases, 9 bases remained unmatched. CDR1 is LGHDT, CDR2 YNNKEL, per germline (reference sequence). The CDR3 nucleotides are TGTGCCAGCAGCCAGAGACCACTAGCGGGGGGAATCTACAATGAGCAGTTCTTC. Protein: CASSQRPLAGGIYNEQFF.